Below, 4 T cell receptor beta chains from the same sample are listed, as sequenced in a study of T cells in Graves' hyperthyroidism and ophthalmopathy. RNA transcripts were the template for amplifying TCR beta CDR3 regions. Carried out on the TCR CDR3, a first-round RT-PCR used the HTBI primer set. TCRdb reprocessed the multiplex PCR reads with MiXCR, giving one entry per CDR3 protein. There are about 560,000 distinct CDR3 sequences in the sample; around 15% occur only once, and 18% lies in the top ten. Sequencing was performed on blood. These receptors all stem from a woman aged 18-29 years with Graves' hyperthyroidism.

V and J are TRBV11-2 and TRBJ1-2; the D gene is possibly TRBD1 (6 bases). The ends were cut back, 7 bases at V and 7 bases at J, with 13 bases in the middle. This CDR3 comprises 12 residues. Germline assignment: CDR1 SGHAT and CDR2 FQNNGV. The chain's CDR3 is CASTTTGSGYTF. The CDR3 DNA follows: TGTGCCAGCACCACTACAGGGTCTGGCTACACCTTC.

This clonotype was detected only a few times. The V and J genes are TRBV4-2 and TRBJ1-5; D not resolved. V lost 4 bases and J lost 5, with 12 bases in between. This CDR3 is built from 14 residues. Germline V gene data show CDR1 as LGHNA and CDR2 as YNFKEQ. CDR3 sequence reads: CASSPILADQPQHF. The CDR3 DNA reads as TGTGCCAGCAGCCCCATTCTGGCTGATCAGCCCCAGCATTTT.

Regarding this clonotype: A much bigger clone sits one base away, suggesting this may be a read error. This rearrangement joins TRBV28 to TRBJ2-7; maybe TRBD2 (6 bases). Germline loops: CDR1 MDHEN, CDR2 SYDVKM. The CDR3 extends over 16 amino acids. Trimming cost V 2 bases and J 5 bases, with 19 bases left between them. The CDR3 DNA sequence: TGTGCCAGCAGTTTACCCATCCGGCGGGGCCGCCACGAGCAGTACTTC. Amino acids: CASSLPIRRGRHEQYF.

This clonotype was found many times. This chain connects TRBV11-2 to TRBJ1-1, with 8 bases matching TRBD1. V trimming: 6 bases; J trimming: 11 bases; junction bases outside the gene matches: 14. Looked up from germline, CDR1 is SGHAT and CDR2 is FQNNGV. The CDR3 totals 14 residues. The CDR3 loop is CASSYRTGIFNAFF. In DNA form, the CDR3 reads TGTGCCAGCAGTTACAGGACAGGGATATTTAATGCTTTCTTT.